The clone carrying this TCR beta chain was observed a few times. Its antigen is unidentified. The sample comes from a study of beta chain features in type 1 diabetes. Overall study context: When patients were set against healthy donors, age, gender and cell yields were similar.

Germline V lookup: CDR1 MNHEY, CDR2 SVGAGI. This CDR3 spans 16 amino acids. V dropped 2 bases and J dropped 4; count of bases not matched to a gene: 5. What was sequenced were expressed TCRB transcripts, since all of the isolated RNA had been reverse transcribed. The method was immunoSEQ multiplex PCR; TCRdb's version includes in-frame clones alone and lacks a portion of them. The sample gives 900,000 or so clones, about a sixth of which show up once; 0.02% to 0.03% is in the top ten. Notes on the study in general: Relative to healthy donors, patients appeared to have naive, central memory and Treg TCRB repertoires that were more similar. Shortening of TCRB CDR3s, moderate but significant, appeared in all four CD4+ subsets of Type 1 diabetes patients. Cells expressing TCR highly could be over-represented by cDNA sequencing.

Sample: naive CD4+ T cells from blood. The J gene is TRBJ1-2, the V gene TRBV6-5, with 12 bases lining up with TRBD1. The receptor was isolated from a woman between 18 and 30 years old in good health. The CDR3 nucleotides read TGTGCCAGCAGTTACAAGGGACAGGGGGCCGGCTATGGCTACACCTTC. Translation gives CASSYKGQGAGYGYTF.